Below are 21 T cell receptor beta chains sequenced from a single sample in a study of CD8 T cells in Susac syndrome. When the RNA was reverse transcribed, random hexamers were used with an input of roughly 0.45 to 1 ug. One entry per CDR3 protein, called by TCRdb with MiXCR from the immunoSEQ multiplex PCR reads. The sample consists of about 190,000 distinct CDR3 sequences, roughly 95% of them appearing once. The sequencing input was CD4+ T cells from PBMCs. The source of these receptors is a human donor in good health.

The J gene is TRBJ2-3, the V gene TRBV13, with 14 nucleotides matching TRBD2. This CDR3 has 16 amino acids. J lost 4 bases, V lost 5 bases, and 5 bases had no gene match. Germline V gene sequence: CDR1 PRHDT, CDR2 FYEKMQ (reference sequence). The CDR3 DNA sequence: TGTGCCAGCAGCCCGACTAGCGGGAGGGCCCCAGATACGCAGTATTTT. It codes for CASSPTSGRAPDTQYF.

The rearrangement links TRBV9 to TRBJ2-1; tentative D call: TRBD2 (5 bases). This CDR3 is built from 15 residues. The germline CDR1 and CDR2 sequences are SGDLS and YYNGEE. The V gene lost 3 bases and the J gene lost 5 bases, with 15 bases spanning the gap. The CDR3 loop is CASSESGVTNNEQFF. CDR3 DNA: TGTGCCAGCAGCGAGAGTGGGGTGACTAACAATGAGCAGTTCTTC. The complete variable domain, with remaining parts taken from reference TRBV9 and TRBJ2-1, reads DSGVTQTPKHLITATGQRVTLRCSPRSGDLSVYWYQQSLDQGLQFLIQYYNGEERAKGNILERFSAQQFPDLHSELNLSSLELGDSALYFCASSESGVTNNEQFFGPGTRLTVL.

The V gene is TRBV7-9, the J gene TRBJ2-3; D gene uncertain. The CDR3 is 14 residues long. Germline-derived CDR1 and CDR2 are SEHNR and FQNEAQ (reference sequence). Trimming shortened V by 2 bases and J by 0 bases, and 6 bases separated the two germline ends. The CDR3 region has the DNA TGTGCCAGCAGCTTAAGGCCTAGCACAGATACGCAGTATTTT. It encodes CASSLRPSTDTQYF.

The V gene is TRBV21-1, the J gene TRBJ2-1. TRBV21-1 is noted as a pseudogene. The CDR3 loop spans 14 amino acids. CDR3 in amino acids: CASSNIGSYNEQFF. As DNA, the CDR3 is TGTGCCAGCAGCAACATTGGTTCCTACAATGAGCAGTTCTTC.

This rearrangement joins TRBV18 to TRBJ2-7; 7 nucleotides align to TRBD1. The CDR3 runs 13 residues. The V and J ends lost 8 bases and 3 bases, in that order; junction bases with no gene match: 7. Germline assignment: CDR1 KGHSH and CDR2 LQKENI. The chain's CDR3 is CASGSRDSYEQYF. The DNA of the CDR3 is TGTGCCAGCGGGTCCCGGGACAGCTACGAGCAGTACTTC.

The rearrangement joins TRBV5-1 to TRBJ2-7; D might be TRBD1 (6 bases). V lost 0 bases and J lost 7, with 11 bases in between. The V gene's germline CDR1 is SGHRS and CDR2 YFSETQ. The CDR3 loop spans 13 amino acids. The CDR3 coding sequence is TGCGCCAGCAGCTTGGGTTCGACAGGAGAGCAGTACTTC. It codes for CASSLGSTGEQYF.

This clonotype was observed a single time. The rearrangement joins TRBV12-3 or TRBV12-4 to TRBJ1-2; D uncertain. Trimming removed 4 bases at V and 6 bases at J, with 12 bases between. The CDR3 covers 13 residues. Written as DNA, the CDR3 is TGTGCCAGCAGTTACCTGGCGGAGAATGGCTACACCTTC. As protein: CASSYLAENGYTF.

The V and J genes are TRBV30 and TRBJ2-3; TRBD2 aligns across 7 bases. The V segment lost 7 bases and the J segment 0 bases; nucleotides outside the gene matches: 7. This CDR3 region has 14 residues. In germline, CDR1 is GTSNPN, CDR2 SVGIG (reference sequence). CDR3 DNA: TGTGCCTCCTCCCCAGCGGGAAGCACAGATACGCAGTATTTT. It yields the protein CASSPAGSTDTQYF.

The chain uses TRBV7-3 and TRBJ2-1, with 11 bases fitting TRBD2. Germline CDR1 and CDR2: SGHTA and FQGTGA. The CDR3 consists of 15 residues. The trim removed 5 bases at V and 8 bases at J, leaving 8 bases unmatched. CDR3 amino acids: CASSLGLAGTDEQFF. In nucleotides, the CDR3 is TGTGCCAGCAGCCTCGGACTAGCGGGTACGGATGAGCAGTTCTTC.

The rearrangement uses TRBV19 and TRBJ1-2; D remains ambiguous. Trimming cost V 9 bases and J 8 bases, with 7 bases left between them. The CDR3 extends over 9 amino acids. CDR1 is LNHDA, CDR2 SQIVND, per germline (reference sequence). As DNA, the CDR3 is TGTGCCAGCGGGGAAGGCTACACCTTC. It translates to CASGEGYTF.

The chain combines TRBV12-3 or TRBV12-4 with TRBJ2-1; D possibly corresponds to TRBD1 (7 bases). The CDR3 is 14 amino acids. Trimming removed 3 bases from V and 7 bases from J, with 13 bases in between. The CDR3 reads CASSFTQGGNEQFF. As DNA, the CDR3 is TGTGCCAGCAGTTTCACCCAGGGGGGAAATGAGCAGTTCTTC.

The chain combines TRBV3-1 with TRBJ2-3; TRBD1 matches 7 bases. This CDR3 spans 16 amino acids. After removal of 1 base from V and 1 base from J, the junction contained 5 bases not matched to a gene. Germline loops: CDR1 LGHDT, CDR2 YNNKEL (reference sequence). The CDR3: CASSQVRTGGTDTQYF. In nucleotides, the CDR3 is TGTGCCAGCAGCCAAGTAAGAACAGGGGGCACAGATACGCAGTATTTT.

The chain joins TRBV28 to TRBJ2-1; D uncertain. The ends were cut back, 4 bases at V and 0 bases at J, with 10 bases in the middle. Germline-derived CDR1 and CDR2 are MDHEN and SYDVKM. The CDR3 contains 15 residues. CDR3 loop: CASSSTFSSYNEQFF. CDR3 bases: TGTGCCAGCAGTTCGACCTTCAGCTCCTACAATGAGCAGTTCTTC.

The CDR3 loop reads CSASRRGFGTPSYEQYF. DNA for the CDR3: TGCAGTGCTAGTCGAAGGGGGTTCGGGACCCCTTCCTACGAGCAGTACTTC. The chain recombines TRBV20-1 with TRBJ2-7; maybe TRBD1 (6 bases). Germline V CDR1 and CDR2: DFQATT, SNEGSKA (reference sequence). The ends were cut back, 3 bases at V and 1 base at J, with 22 bases in the middle. This CDR3 is built from 17 residues.

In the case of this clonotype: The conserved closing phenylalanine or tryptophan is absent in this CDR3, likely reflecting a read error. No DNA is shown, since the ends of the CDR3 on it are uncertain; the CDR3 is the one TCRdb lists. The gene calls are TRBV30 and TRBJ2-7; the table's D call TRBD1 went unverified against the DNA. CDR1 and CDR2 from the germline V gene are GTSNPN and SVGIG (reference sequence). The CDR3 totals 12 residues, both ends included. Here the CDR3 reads CAWSADRGRLGL.

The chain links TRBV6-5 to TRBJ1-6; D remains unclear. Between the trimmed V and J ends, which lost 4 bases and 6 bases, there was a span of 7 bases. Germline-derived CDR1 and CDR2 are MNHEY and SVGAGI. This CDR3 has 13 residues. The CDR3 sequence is CASSLGLNSPLHF. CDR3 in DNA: TGTGCCAGCAGTTTAGGCCTTAATTCACCCCTCCACTTT.

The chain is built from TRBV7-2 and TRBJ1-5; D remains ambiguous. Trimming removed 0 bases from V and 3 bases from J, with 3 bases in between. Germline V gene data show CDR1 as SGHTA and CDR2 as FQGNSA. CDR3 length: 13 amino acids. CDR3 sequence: CASSLALNQPQHF. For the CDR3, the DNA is TGTGCCAGCAGCTTAGCCCTCAATCAGCCCCAGCATTTT.

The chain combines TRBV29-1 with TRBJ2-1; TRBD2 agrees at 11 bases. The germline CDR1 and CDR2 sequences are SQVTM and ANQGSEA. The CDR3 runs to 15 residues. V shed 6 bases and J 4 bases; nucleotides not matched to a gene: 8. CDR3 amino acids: CSVGGTSGIYNEQFF. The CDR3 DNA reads TGCAGCGTCGGAGGGACTAGCGGTATATACAATGAGCAGTTCTTC.

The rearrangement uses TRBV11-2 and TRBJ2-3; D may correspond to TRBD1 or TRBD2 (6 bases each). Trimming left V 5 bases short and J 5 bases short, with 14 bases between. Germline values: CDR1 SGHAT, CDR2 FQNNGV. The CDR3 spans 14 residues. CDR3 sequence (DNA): TGTGCCAGCAGCCCCCGGGGGCCCGGAGATACGCAGTATTTT. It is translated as CASSPRGPGDTQYF.

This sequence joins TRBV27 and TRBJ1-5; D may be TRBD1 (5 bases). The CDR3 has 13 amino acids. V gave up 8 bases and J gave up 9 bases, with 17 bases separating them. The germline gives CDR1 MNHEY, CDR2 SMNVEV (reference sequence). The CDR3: CASGEGDLSPQHF. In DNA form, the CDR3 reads TGTGCCAGCGGGGAAGGGGACCTATCGCCCCAGCATTTT.

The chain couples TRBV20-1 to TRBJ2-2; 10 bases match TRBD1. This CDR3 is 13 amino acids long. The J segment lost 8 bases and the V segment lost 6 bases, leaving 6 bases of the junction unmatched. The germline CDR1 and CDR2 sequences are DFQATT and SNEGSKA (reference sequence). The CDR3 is CSAKTGGEGELFF. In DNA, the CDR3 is TGCAGTGCAAAGACAGGGGGCGAGGGGGAGCTGTTTTTT.